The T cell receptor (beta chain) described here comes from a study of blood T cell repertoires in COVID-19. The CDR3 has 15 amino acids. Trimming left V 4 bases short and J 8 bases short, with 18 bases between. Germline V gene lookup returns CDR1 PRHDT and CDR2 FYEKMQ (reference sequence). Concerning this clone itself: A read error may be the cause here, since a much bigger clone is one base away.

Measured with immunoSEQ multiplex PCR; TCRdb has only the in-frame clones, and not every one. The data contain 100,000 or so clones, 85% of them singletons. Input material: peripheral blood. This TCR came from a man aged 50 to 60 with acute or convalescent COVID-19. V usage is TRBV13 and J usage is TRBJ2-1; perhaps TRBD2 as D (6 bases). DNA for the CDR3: TGTGCCAGCAGCTACATTAGCAGGAGGGCCTATGAGCAGTTCTTC. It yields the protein CASSYISRRAYEQFF.